The 16 T cell receptor beta chains in this list originate from one sample, sequenced in a study. The bulk TCR libraries came from a modified SMART protocol. Each CDR3 protein gets one entry after TCRdb re-called the 5' RACE reads with MiXCR. This sample yields under 800 distinct CDR3 sequences, of which around a fifth are seen a single time; about 66% belongs to the top ten. Specimen: gluten tetramer+ CD4+ T cells from blood or duodenal biopsy (not recorded which); whether cultured is not recorded, collected while untreated, on a gluten-free diet, or during gluten challenge (not recorded which). The receptors come from a female donor with celiac disease.

This clonotype appeared a single time. At one end, the junction sequence differs from germline, possibly due to a read error. This chain uses TRBV29-1 with TRBJ2-2; a possible D gene is TRBD2 (5 bases). Per germline, CDR1 SQVTM and CDR2 ANQGSEA. This CDR3 comprises 12 residues. The CDR3 bases are TGCAGCGTTGGCCCCCCCCGACGGGGAGCTGCTTTT. Translated, it gives CSVGPPRRGAAF.

This clonotype showed up just a few times. CDR3 residues: CASSSEGLETQYF. DNA for the CDR3: TGTGCCAGCAGCTCCGAAGGGTTGGAGACCCAGTACTTC. V and J are TRBV7-2 and TRBJ2-5; D gene unclear. Trimming pared 4 bases from V and 5 bases from J, leaving 11 bases between. CDR1 and CDR2 (germline): SGHTA, FQGNSA. The CDR3 spans 13 residues.

This clonotype was counted at least ten times. V usage is TRBV7-6 and J usage is TRBJ1-4; 11 nucleotides align to TRBD1. J gave up 8 bases and V 1 base, and 3 bases lay outside the gene matches. The CDR3 has 15 amino acids. Looked up from germline, CDR1 is SGHVS and CDR2 is FNYEAQ. CDR3 DNA sequence: TGTGCCAGCAGCTTAGGGGGGACAGGGGGAGAAAAACTGTTTTTT. This gives the protein CASSLGGTGGEKLFF. The whole variable domain, remainder taken from reference TRBV7-6 and TRBJ1-4, is GAGVSQSPRYKVTKRGQDVALRCDPISGHVSLYWYRQALGQGPEFLTYFNYEAQQDKSGLPNDRFSAERPEGSISTLTIQRTEQRDSAMYRCASSLGGTGGEKLFFGSGTQLSVL.

By share, this clonotype ranks as medium-sized (0.01 to 0.1%). The chain combines TRBV7-2 with TRBJ2-7, with TRBD2 as a possible D gene (5 bases). The CDR3 runs 15 residues. V was pared by 0 bases and J by 0 bases, with 9 bases between. Germline assignment: CDR1 SGHTA and CDR2 FQGNSA. CDR3 bases: TGTGCCAGCAGCTTAGCGGCGGGCGGCTCCTACGAGCAGTACTTC. It codes for CASSLAAGGSYEQYF.

By sample fraction, this clonotype is medium-sized. This rearrangement joins TRBV4-2 to TRBJ2-7; D call uncertain. The CDR3 has 16 amino acids. Trimming cost V 5 bases and J 5 bases, with 22 bases left between them. The V gene's germline CDR1 is LGHNA and CDR2 YNFKEQ. CDR3 loop: CASSFSLGENLNEQYF. In DNA, the CDR3 is TGTGCCAGCAGCTTCAGCCTTGGAGAAAACTTAAACGAGCAGTACTTC.

The genes are TRBV29-1 and TRBJ1-1; D might be TRBD1 (5 bases). Trimming shortened V by 7 bases and J by 6 bases, and 15 bases separated the two germline ends. CDR3 length: 12 residues. The germline gives CDR1 SQVTM, CDR2 ANQGSEA. CDR3 DNA sequence: TGCAGCGGGGGCCTCCATGGGGCTGAAGCTTTCTTT. Translating it yields CSGGLHGAEAFF.

J is TRBJ2-3 and V is TRBV7-6; D tentatively reads TRBD1 or TRBD2 (6 bases each). This CDR3 has 17 amino acids. Germline CDR1 SGHVS, CDR2 FNYEAQ. Trimming pared 5 bases from V and 8 bases from J, leaving 26 bases between. This CDR3 is CASSHLGGRPVQGTQYF. CDR3 in DNA: TGTGCCAGCAGCCACCTAGGGGGGCGTCCGGTGCAAGGTACGCAGTATTTT. The full variable domain, its missing parts supplied by reference TRBV7-6 and TRBJ2-3, is GAGVSQSPRYKVTKRGQDVALRCDPISGHVSLYWYRQALGQGPEFLTYFNYEAQQDKSGLPNDRFSAERPEGSISTLTIQRTEQRDSAMYRCASSHLGGRPVQGTQYFGPGTRLTVL.

Sample share makes this clonotype medium-sized (0.01 to 0.1%). The chain joins TRBV7-2 to TRBJ2-7, with 7 bases matching TRBD2. Per the germline V gene, CDR1 is SGHTA and CDR2 is FQGNSA. The CDR3 has 14 amino acids. V was clipped by 10 bases and J by 0 bases; unmatched bases: 9. CDR3 residues: CATTYSGYSYEQYF. CDR3 DNA sequence: TGTGCCACCACCTATAGCGGGTACTCCTACGAGCAGTACTTC.

By share, this clonotype counts as hyperexpanded (1% or more). For the CDR3, the DNA is TGTGCCAGCAGCTTACACTGGGACAGCGAGCAGTACTTC. This gives the protein CASSLHWDSEQYF. The J gene is TRBJ2-7, the V gene TRBV7-3; 7 nucleotides line up with TRBD1. Germline trimming cut 2 bases from V and 6 bases from J; bases unmatched to any gene: 4. This CDR3 comprises 13 residues. Germline V lookup: CDR1 SGHTA, CDR2 FQGTGA.

This clonotype is termed hyperexpanded. V usage is TRBV29-1 and J usage is TRBJ2-2; no reliable D call. V was trimmed by 4 bases and J by 7 bases, leaving 10 bases between them. Germline values: CDR1 SQVTM, CDR2 ANQGSEA. The CDR3 consists of 12 residues. CDR3 sequence (DNA): TGCAGCGTTGGCCCCCCCGACGGGGAGCTGTTTTTT. Encoded protein: CSVGPPDGELFF.

The chain couples TRBV5-1 to TRBJ2-7; TRBD1 might be the D (6 bases). The V and J ends lost 2 bases and 2 bases respectively, with 11 bases between them. Germline V gene data show CDR1 as SGHRS and CDR2 as YFSETQ. There are 14 residues in the CDR3. This CDR3 reads CASSLKTGAYEQYF. In nucleotides, the CDR3 is TGCGCCAGCAGCTTAAAGACAGGTGCCTACGAGCAGTACTTC.

The gene calls are TRBV19 and TRBJ1-4, with D perhaps matching TRBD1 (5 bases). The CDR3 totals 16 residues. Trimming stripped 4 bases from V and 2 bases from J, with 14 bases between. Germline-derived CDR1 and CDR2 are LNHDA and SQIVND (reference sequence). CDR3 coding DNA: TGTGCCAGTAGTAGCAGGGCTCTTGTCACTAATGAAAAACTGTTTTTT. This sequence encodes CASSSRALVTNEKLFF.

By sample fraction, this clonotype is large. The gene calls are TRBV5-1 and TRBJ2-3, with TRBD2 matching over 8 bases. Germline CDR1 reads SGHRS; CDR2 reads YFSETQ. V lost 2 bases and J lost 5; bases outside the gene matches: 7. The CDR3 is 15 amino acids. CDR3 in DNA: TGCGCCAGCAGCTTCGGAGCGGGAGAGGGAGATACGCAGTATTTT. This translates into CASSFGAGEGDTQYF.

This clonotype has at least ten counts. The chain recombines TRBV2 with TRBJ1-5, with 7 bases lining up with TRBD1. CDR3 length: 15 residues. The V gene end was trimmed by 9 bases and the J gene end by 0 bases; junction bases not matched to a gene: 8. CDR1 is SNHLY and CDR2 is FYNNEI in the germline V gene. The CDR3 loop reads CASSRTGYSNQPQHF. The CDR3 DNA reads as TGTGCCAGTAGCCGGACAGGATATAGCAATCAGCCCCAGCATTTT.

The chain has TRBV7-3 and TRBJ2-1; maybe TRBD2 (6 bases). The V gene's germline CDR1 is SGHTA and CDR2 FQGTGA. V lost 1 base and J lost 8, with 9 bases in between. This CDR3 region has 13 residues. CDR3 protein: CASSLNGGDEQFF. The CDR3 region has the DNA TGTGCCAGCAGCTTAAATGGAGGGGATGAGCAGTTCTTC.

The chain uses TRBV25-1 and TRBJ2-6; D remains ambiguous. The CDR3 has 14 amino acids. Germline assignment: CDR1 MGHDK and CDR2 SYGVNS. V lost 4 bases to trimming and J lost 0 bases, with 4 bases between them. The CDR3 sequence is CASSGDSGANVLTF. The CDR3, as DNA: TGTGCCAGCAGTGGCGACTCTGGGGCCAACGTCCTGACTTTC.